Shown below are 15 T cell receptor beta chains from a single sample sequenced in a study of T cell repertoires in cytomegalovirus infection. These receptors are not linked to any known antigen. In TCRdb, the reads were re-called with MiXCR into one record per CDR3 protein. The sample holds tens of thousands of distinct CDR3 sequences, roughly 21% seen once. The specimen was CD8+ T cells from cultured PBMCs, collected from culture after CMV antigen stimulation. All receptors come from a human donor in good health (CMV status not recorded). Some clones in this sample may be carry-over from other donors' samples.

A few counts support this clonotype. V is TRBV6-2 or TRBV6-3 and J is TRBJ2-3; maybe TRBD2 (5 bases). Between the trimmed V and J ends, which lost 3 bases and 4 bases, there was a span of 11 bases. The CDR3 covers 14 residues. CDR1 is MNHEY, CDR2 SVGEGT, per germline. CDR3 sequence (DNA): TGTGCCAGCAGTTATAGTGGGGAGTCAGATACGCAGTATTTT. Amino acids: CASSYSGESDTQYF.

The rearrangement links TRBV7-9 to TRBJ1-1; TRBD1 might be the D (6 bases). The CDR3 extends over 18 amino acids. CDR1 and CDR2 (germline): SEHNR, FQNEAQ (reference sequence). Trimming cost V 6 bases and J 2 bases, with 25 bases left between them. The CDR3 loop is CASRERGELTEINTEAFF. CDR3 nucleotides: TGTGCCAGCAGGGAGAGGGGGGAGTTGACCGAAATTAACACTGAAGCTTTCTTT.

This clonotype appeared a few times. The V call is TRBV11-2, the J call TRBJ2-7, with D possibly matching TRBD2 (5 bases). V lost 1 base to trimming and J lost 7 bases, with 14 bases between them. This CDR3 contains 14 residues. Germline V gene sequence: CDR1 SGHAT, CDR2 FQNNGV. The CDR3 bases are TGTGCCAGCAGCTTAGGTTCACGGGGATGGGAGCAGTACTTC. This sequence encodes CASSLGSRGWEQYF.

The chain joins TRBV12-3 or TRBV12-4 to TRBJ1-3, with no clear D. The CDR3 runs 14 residues. Trimming took off 6 bases at V and 3 bases at J, with 12 bases between the two ends. The CDR3 bases are TGTGCCAGCAGCTTGGCAGGCTTTGGAAACACCATATATTTT. Translating gives CASSLAGFGNTIYF.

This clonotype was seen a few times. J is TRBJ2-5 and V is TRBV7-6; D call uncertain. V dropped 4 bases and J dropped 2 bases, with 2 bases sitting between them. This CDR3 is 11 amino acids long. Per germline, CDR1 SGHVS and CDR2 FNYEAQ. Here the CDR3 reads CASSSQETQYF. In DNA form, the CDR3 reads TGTGCCAGCAGCTCTCAAGAGACCCAGTACTTC.

The chain recombines TRBV7-9 with TRBJ2-2; either TRBD1 or TRBD2 may supply D (5 bases each). V lost 0 bases to trimming and J lost 4 bases, with 12 bases between them. The CDR3 length is 16 residues. Germline loops: CDR1 SEHNR, CDR2 FQNEAQ (reference sequence). The CDR3 is CASSLALGPPTGELFF. In DNA form, the CDR3 reads TGTGCCAGCAGCTTAGCCCTGGGACCTCCCACCGGGGAGCTGTTTTTT. Full variable domain (remainder filled in from reference TRBV7-9 and TRBJ2-2): DTGVSQNPRHKITKRGQNVTFRCDPISEHNRLYWYRQTLGQGPEFLTYFQNEAQLEKSRLLSDRFSAERPKGSFSTLEIQRTEQGDSAMYLCASSLALGPPTGELFFGEGSRLTVL.

The chain recombines TRBV20-1 with TRBJ2-1; 8 bases map to TRBD2. J gave up 3 bases and V 0 bases, and 7 bases lay outside the gene matches. The CDR3 sequence is 16 residues long. Germline CDR1 DFQATT, CDR2 SNEGSKA (reference sequence). The CDR3 sequence: CSAREFRGGLYNEQFF. The CDR3 DNA sequence: TGCAGTGCTAGAGAGTTTCGGGGGGGACTCTACAATGAGCAGTTCTTC.

CDR3 nucleotide sequence: TGTGCCAGTAGTATACTTCCACAGCGGGCAGATACGCAGTATTTT. Its translation: CASSILPQRADTQYF. This rearrangement joins TRBV19 to TRBJ2-3; D is perhaps TRBD2 (6 bases). This CDR3 has 15 residues. Germline assignment: CDR1 LNHDA and CDR2 SQIVND (reference sequence). V was pared by 2 bases and J by 4 bases, with 13 bases between.

J is TRBJ1-1 and V is TRBV14; no clear D gene. This CDR3 has 14 amino acids. The germline gives CDR1 SGHDN, CDR2 FVKESK. V was clipped by 0 bases and J by 4 bases, with 9 bases between them. The CDR3 sequence: CASSQDWPSTEAFF. The CDR3 DNA reads as TGTGCCAGCAGCCAAGATTGGCCCAGCACTGAAGCTTTCTTT. The full variable domain, rest sourced from reference TRBV14 and TRBJ1-1, is EAGVTQFPSHSVIEKGQTVTLRCDPISGHDNLYWYRRVMGKEIKFLLHFVKESKQDESGMPNNRFLAERTGGTYSTLKVQPAELEDSGVYFCASSQDWPSTEAFFGQGTRLTVV.

The chain is built from TRBV7-6 and TRBJ1-1; D gene unclear. V was trimmed by 2 bases and J by 1 base, leaving 11 bases between them. The CDR3 consists of 15 residues. Germline CDR1 SGHVS, CDR2 FNYEAQ. CDR3 nucleotide sequence: TGTGCCAGCAGCTTAAAGGATACATCGAACACTGAAGCTTTCTTT. Amino acid sequence: CASSLKDTSNTEAFF.

This clonotype was observed many times. The chain carries TRBV7-2 and TRBJ1-1; possibly TRBD1 for D (6 bases). The germline V and J ends were trimmed by 5 bases and 11 bases, with 21 bases remaining between them. The CDR3 runs to 14 residues. Germline CDR1 SGHTA, CDR2 FQGNSA. DNA for the CDR3: TGTGCCAGCAGCGTGGGGGCCCCTCGCTGGGTGGCTTTCTTT. It yields the protein CASSVGAPRWVAFF.

This clonotype was recorded a few times. The rearrangement links TRBV7-9 to TRBJ2-1, with 11 nucleotides matching TRBD1. Per germline, CDR1 SEHNR and CDR2 FQNEAQ (reference sequence). The V and J ends lost 5 bases and 9 bases, in that order; junction bases with no gene match: 3. This CDR3 is built from 13 residues. Written as DNA, the CDR3 is TGTGCCAGCAGCGCGGGGACAGGGGGTGAGCAGTTCTTC. The encoded protein is CASSAGTGGEQFF.

The rearrangement uses TRBV6-2 or TRBV6-3 and TRBJ2-1; 8 bases agree with TRBD2. CDR1 and CDR2 (germline): MNHEY, SVGEGT. This CDR3 comprises 14 residues. Trimming removed 2 bases from V and 8 bases from J; junction bases left unmatched: 5. CDR3: CASSYPGGYHEQFF. CDR3 sequence (DNA): TGTGCCAGCAGTTACCCGGGGGGGTATCATGAGCAGTTCTTC.

V is TRBV7-8 and J is TRBJ2-4; 7 bases map to TRBD1. Germline V gene data show CDR1 as SGHVS and CDR2 as FQNEAQ. V trimming: 4 bases; J trimming: 2 bases; junction bases outside the gene matches: 2. CDR3 length equals 14 residues. DNA of the CDR3: TGTGCCAGCAGCTCGACAGGGACCAAAAACATTCAGTACTTC. Its protein product is CASSSTGTKNIQYF.

This clonotype is medium-sized. CDR3 coding DNA: TGTGCCAGCAACCCAGACGGTGTTAGCACAGATACGCAGTATTTT. The encoded protein is CASNPDGVSTDTQYF. The chain is built from TRBV6-2 or TRBV6-3 and TRBJ2-3; D gene unclear. This CDR3 spans 15 amino acids. Trimming cost V 7 bases and J 0 bases, with 14 bases left between them. Germline loops: CDR1 MNHEY, CDR2 SVGEGT.